This TCR beta chain was recorded in a study of blood T cell repertoires in COVID-19. Study details: Samples representing acute and convalescent COVID-19 were sourced from the United States, Italy and Spain. The analysed material was cDNA or gDNA that came from T cells, B-cell-depleted T cells, or PBMCs.

TCRdb's copy holds only in-frame clones and misses some; the assay was immunoSEQ multiplex PCR. The sample lists fewer than 150,000 clones; 70% to 90% were seen once. The J segment lost 5 bases and the V segment lost 4 bases, leaving 4 bases of the junction unmatched. The CDR3 has 14 residues. The V gene's germline CDR1 is SGHNT and CDR2 YYREEE (reference sequence). Sequenced material: peripheral blood. The V and J genes are TRBV5-4 and TRBJ2-1, with 9 positions matching TRBD1. The clonotype comes from a man aged 50 to 60 with acute or convalescent COVID-19. In DNA, the CDR3 is TGTGCCAGCAGCATCCGGACAGGGGACAATGAGCAGTTCTTC. Its translation is CASSIRTGDNEQFF.